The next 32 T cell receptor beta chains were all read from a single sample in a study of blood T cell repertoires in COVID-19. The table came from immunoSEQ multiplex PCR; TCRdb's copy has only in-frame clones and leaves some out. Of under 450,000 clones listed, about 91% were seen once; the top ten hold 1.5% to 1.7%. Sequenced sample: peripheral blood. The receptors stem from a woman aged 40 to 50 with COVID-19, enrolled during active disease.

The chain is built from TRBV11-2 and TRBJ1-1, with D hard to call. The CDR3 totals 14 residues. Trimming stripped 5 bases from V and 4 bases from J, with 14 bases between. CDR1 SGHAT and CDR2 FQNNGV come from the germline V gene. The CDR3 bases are TGTGCCAGCAGCGTCCGGGTAGTTGGCACTGAAGCTTTCTTT. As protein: CASSVRVVGTEAFF.

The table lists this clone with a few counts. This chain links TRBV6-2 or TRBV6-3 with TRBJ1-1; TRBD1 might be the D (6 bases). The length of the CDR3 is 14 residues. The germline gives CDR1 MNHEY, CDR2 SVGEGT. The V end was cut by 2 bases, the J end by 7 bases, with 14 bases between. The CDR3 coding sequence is TGTGCCAGCAGTTACCCAGGGGCTGGGAATGAAGCTTTCTTT. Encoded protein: CASSYPGAGNEAFF.

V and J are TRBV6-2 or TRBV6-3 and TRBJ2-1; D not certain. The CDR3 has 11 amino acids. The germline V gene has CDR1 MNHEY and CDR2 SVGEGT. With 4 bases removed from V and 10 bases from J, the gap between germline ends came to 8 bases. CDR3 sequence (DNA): TGTGCCAGCAGTTTCCAGTCAGAGCAGTTCTTC. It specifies CASSFQSEQFF.

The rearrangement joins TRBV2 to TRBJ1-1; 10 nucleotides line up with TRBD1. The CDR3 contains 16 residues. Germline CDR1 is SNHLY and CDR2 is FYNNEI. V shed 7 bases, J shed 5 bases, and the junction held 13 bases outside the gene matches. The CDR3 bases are TGTGCCAGCACCGCCCTGACCGGGACAGGGGAAACTGAAGCTTTCTTT. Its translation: CASTALTGTGETEAFF.

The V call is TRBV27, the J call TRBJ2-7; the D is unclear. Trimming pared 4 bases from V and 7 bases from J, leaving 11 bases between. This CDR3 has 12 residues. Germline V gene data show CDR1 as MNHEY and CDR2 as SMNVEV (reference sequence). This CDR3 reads CASSSPPLEQYF. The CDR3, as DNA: TGTGCCAGCAGTTCCCCCCCCTTGGAGCAGTACTTC.

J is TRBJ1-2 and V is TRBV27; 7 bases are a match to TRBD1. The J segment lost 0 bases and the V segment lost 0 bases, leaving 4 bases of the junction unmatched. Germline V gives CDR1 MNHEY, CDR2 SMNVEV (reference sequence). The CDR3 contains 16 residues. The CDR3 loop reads CASSLSATGANYGYTF. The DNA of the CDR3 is TGTGCCAGCAGTTTATCGGCAACAGGGGCTAACTATGGCTACACCTTC.

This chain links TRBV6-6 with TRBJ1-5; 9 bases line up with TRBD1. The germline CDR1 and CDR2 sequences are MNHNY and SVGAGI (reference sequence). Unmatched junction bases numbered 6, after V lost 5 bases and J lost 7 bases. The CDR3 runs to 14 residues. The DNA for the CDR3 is TGTGCCAGCAGTGCACAGGGGGCGACGCAGCCCCAGCATTTT. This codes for CASSAQGATQPQHF.

The CDR3 region is CASSLTISQPQHF. The CDR3 DNA reads as TGTGCCAGCAGTTTGACAATTTCCCAGCCCCAGCATTTT. The J gene is TRBJ1-5, the V gene TRBV27; D is undetermined. The CDR3 sequence is 13 residues long. Germline values: CDR1 MNHEY, CDR2 SMNVEV (reference sequence). V lost 3 bases to trimming and J lost 7 bases, with 10 bases between them.

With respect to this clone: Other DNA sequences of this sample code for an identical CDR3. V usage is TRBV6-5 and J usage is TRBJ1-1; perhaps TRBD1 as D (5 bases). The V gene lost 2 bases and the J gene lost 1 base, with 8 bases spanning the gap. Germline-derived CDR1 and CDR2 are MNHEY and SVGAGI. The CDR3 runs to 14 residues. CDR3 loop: CASSYQGRNTEAFF. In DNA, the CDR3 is TGTGCCAGCAGTTACCAGGGCAGGAACACTGAAGCTTTCTTT.

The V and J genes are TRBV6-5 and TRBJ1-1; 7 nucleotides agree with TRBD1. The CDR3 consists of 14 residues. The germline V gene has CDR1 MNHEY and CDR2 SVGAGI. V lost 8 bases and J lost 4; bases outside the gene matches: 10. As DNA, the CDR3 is TGTGCCAGCGGGTTCCAACAGGGGAGCACTGAAGCTTTCTTT. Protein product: CASGFQQGSTEAFF.

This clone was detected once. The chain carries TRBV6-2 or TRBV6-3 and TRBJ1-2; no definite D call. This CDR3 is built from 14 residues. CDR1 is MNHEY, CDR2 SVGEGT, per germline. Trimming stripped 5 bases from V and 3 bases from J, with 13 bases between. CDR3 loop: CASSTNDGDYGYTF. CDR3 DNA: TGTGCCAGCAGTACCAATGACGGAGACTATGGCTACACCTTC.

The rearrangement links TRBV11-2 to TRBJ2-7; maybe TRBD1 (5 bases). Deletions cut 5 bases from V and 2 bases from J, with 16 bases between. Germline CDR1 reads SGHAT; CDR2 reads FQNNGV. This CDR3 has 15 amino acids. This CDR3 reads CASSRTIDRAYEQYF. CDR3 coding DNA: TGTGCCAGCAGCCGAACCATCGACAGAGCCTACGAGCAGTACTTC.

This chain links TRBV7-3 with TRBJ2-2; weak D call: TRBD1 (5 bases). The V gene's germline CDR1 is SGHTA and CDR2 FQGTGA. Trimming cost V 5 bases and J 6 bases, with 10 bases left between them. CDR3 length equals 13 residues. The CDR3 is CASSPGRPGELFF. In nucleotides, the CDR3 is TGTGCCAGCAGCCCAGGGCGACCCGGGGAGCTGTTTTTT.

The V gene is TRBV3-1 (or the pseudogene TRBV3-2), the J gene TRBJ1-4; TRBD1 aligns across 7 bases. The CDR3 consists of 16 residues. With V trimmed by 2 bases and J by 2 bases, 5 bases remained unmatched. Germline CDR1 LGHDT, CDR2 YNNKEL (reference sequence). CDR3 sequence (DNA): TGTGCCAGCAGCCAAAGTTGGGGACAGACTAATGAAAAACTGTTTTTT. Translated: CASSQSWGQTNEKLFF.

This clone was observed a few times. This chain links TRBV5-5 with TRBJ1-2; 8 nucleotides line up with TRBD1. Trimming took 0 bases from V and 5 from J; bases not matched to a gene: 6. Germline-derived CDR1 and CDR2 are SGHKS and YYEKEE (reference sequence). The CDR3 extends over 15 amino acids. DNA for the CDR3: TGTGCCAGCAGCTTGGCGACAGGGGCCGTTTATGGCTACACCTTC. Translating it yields CASSLATGAVYGYTF.

In DNA, the CDR3 is TGTGCCAGCAGCTTCGACGGCAGGTCATGGGATTCACCCCTCCACTTT. This encodes CASSFDGRSWDSPLHF. This chain links TRBV7-9 with TRBJ1-6; the D is unclear. Between the trimmed V and J ends, which lost 3 bases and 8 bases, there was a span of 17 bases. The CDR3 sequence is 16 residues long. The germline CDR1 and CDR2 sequences are SEHNR and FQNEAQ (reference sequence).

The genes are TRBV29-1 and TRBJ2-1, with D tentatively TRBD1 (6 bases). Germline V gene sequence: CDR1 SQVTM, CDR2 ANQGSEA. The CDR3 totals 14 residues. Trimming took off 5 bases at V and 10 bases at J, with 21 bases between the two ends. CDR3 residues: CSVLRVTGSGEQFF. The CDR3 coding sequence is TGCAGCGTTCTGAGGGTAACAGGGTCGGGGGAGCAGTTCTTC.

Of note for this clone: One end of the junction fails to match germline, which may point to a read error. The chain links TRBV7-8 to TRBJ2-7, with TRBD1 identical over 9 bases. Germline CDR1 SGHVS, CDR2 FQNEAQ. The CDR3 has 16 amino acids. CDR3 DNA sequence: TGTGCCAGCAGCCTAGCCAAGGGACAGGGATCCTACGAGCAGTACTTC. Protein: CASSLAKGQGSYEQYF.

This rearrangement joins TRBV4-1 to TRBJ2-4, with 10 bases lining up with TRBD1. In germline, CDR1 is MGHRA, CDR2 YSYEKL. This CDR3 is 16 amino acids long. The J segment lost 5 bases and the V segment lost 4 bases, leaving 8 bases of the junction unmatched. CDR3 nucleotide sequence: TGCGCCAGCAGCCGGCTGACAGGGGGCGTCGAAAACATTCAGTACTTC. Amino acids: CASSRLTGGVENIQYF.

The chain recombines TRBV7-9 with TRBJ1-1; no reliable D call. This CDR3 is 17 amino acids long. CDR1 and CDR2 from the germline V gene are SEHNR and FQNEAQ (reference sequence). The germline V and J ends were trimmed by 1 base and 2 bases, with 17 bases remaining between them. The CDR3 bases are TGTGCCAGCAGCTTAGATTCGGAGGACGGCTTCAACACTGAAGCTTTCTTT. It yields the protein CASSLDSEDGFNTEAFF.

CDR3 nucleotides: TGTGCTAGTGCTAACAGGGGGAGTCAGCCCCAGCATTTT. This encodes CASANRGSQPQHF. The chain couples TRBV12-5 to TRBJ1-5; TRBD1 aligns across 8 bases. V gave up 7 bases and J gave up 6 bases; unmatched junction bases: 5. The CDR3 is 13 residues long. Germline loops: CDR1 LGHNT, CDR2 FRNRAP.

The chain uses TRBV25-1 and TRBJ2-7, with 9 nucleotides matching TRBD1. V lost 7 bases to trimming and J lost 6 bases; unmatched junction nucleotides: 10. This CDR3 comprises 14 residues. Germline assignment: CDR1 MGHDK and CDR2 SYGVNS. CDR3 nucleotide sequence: TGTGCCAGCACCCCCCGAGGGACAGGGCTCGAGCAGTACTTC. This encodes CASTPRGTGLEQYF.

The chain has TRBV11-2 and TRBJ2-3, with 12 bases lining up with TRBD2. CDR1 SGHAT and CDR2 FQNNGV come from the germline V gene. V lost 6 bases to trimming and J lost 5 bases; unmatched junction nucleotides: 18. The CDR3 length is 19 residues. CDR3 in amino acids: CASSLGLLLASGREDTQYF. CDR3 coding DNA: TGTGCCAGCAGTTTGGGACTTTTGTTGGCTAGCGGGAGGGAAGATACGCAGTATTTT.

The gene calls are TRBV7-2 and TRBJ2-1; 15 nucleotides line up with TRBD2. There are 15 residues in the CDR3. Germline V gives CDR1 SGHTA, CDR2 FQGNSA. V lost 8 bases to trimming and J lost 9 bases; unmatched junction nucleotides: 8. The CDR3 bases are TGTGCCAGCCGGACTAGCGGGGGGGCCTTGGGTGAGCAGTTCTTC. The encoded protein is CASRTSGGALGEQFF.

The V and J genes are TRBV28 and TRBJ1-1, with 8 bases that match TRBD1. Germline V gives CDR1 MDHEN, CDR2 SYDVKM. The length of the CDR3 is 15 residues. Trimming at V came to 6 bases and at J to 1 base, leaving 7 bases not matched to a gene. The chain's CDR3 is CASSPGQGPNTEAFF. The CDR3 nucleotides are TGTGCCAGCAGCCCTGGACAGGGACCGAACACTGAAGCTTTCTTT. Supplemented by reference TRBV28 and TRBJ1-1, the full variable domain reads DVKVTQSSRYLVKRTGEKVFLECVQDMDHENMFWYRQDPGLGLRLIYFSYDVKMKEKGDIPEGYSVSREKKERFSLILESASTNQTSMYLCASSPGQGPNTEAFFGQGTRLTVV.

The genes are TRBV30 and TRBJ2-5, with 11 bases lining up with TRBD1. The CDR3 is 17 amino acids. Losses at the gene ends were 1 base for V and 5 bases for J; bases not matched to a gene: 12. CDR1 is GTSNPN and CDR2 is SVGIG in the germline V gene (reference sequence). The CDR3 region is CAWSAGTGGFPLETQYF. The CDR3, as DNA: TGTGCCTGGAGTGCTGGGACAGGGGGGTTTCCTTTGGAGACCCAGTACTTC.

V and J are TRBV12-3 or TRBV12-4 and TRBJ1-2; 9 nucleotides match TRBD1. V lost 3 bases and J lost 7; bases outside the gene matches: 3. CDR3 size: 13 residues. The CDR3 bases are TGTGCCAGCAGTTTCCTACAGGGGGCTGGCTACACCTTC. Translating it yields CASSFLQGAGYTF.

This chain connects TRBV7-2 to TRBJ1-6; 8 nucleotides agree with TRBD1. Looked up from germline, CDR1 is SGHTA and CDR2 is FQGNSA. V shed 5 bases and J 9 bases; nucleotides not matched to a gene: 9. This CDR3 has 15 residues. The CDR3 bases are TGTGCCAGCAGCGTCGACAGGGGCGGAGGTTCACCCCTCCACTTT. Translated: CASSVDRGGGSPLHF.

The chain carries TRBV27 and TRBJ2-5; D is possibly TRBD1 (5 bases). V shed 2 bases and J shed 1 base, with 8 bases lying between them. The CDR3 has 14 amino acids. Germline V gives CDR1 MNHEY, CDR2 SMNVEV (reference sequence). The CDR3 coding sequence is TGTGCCAGCAGTTTACTGGGGCGCCAAGAGACCCAGTACTTC. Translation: CASSLLGRQETQYF.

CDR3 amino acids: CASSSPRDRISETQYF. The DNA of the CDR3 is TGTGCCAGCAGTTCCCCTCGGGACAGGATCTCCGAGACCCAGTACTTC. This rearrangement joins TRBV6-2 or TRBV6-3 to TRBJ2-5, with TRBD1 identical over 8 bases. J gave up 5 bases and V 4 bases, and 12 bases lay outside the gene matches. This CDR3 has 16 amino acids. Germline V gives CDR1 MNHEY, CDR2 SVGEGT.

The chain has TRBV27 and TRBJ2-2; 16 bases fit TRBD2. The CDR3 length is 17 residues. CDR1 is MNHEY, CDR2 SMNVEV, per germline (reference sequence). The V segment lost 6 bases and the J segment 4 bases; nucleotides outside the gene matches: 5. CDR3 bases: TGTGCCAGCAGACGGGGACTAGCGGGAGGGGTCACCGGGGAGCTGTTTTTT. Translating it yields CASRRGLAGGVTGELFF.

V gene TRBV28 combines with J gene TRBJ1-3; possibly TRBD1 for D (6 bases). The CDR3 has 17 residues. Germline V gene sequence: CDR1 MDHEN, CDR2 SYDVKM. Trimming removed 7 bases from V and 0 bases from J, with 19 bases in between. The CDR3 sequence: CASTLYLDRHSGNTIYF. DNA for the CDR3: TGTGCCAGCACGCTATACCTGGACAGACACTCTGGAAACACCATATATTTT.